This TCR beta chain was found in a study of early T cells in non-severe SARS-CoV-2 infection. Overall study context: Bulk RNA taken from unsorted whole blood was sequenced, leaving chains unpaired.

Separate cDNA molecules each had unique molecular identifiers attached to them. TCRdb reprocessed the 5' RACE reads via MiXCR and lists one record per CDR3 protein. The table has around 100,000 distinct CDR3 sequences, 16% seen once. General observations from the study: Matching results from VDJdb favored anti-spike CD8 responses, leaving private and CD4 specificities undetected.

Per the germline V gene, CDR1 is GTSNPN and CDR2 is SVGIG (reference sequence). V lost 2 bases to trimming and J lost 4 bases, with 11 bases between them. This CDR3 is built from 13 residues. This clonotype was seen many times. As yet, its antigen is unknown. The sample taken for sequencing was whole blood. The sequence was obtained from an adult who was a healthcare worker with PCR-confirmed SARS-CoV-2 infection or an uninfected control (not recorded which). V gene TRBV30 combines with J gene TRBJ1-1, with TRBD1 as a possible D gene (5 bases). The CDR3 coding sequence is TGTGCCTGGAGTTTGGGGGATTCCACTGAAGCTTTCTTT. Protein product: CAWSLGDSTEAFF.